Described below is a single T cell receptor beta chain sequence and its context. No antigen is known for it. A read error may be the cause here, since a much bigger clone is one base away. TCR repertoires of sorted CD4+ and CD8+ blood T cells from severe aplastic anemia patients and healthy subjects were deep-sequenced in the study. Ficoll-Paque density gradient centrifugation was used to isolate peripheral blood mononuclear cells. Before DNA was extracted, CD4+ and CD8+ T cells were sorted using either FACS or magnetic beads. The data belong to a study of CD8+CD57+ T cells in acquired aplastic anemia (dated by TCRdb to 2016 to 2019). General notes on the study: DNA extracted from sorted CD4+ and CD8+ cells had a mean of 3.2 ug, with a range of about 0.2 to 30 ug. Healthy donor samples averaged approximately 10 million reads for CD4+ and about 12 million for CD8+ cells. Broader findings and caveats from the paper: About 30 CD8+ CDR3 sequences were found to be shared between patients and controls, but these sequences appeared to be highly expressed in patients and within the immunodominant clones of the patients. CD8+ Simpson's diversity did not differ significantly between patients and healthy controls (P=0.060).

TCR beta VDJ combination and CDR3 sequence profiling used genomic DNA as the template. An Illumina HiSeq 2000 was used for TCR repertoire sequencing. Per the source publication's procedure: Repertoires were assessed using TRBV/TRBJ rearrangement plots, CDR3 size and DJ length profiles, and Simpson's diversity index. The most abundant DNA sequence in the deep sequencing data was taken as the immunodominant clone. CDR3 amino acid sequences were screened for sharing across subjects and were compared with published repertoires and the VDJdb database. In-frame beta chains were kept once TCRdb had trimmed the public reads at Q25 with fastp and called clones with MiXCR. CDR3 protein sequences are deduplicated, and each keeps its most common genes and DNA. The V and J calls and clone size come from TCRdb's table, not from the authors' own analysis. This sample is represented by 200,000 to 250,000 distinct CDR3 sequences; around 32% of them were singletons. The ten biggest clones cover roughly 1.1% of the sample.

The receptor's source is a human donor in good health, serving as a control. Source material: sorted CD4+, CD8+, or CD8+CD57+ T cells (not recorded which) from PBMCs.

In nucleotides, the sequence is TGTGCCATCAGTCCCCCGGGGGGCCGGTATGGCTACACCTTC. Protein translation: CAISPPGGRYGYTF. Rearrangement joined TRBV6-1 to TRBJ1-2; the D gene is perhaps TRBD1, on 6 matching bases. In the germline V gene, CDR1 corresponds to MNHNS and CDR2 to SASEGT. CDR3 length: 14 amino acids, cysteine to phenylalanine. Just CDR3 DNA is preserved here, 42 bases in frame from base 1.